A single sample is the source of the 13 T cell receptor beta chains below, sequenced in a study of sequential checkpoint blockade in melanoma (dated by TCRdb to the late 2010s). The treatment or condition tag for this specimen amounts to: randomized to nivolumab then ipilimumab (arm A) or the reverse (arm B). The method was the immunoSEQ multiplex PCR assay. This is the immuneACCESS table as TCRdb keeps it, with only in-frame sequences that have V and J called. A part of the clones is gone; compared with another copy, unresolved V genes explain less than half, and the rest is unexplained. The sample table holds about 7,700 clones, of which about 60% were seen once. Of the sample, 7.5% to 9.5% falls within the top ten clones. Sequenced material: CD8+ T cells sorted from blood (inferred from file names), taken from a patient given nivolumab and ipilimumab in sequence. The receptors come from a human donor with melanoma.

The chain combines TRBV5-5 with TRBJ2-7; D may be TRBD2 (6 bases). V was trimmed by 3 bases and J by 0 bases, leaving 10 bases between them. The CDR3 runs to 14 residues. The germline CDR1 and CDR2 sequences are SGHKS and YYEKEE (reference sequence). The CDR3: CASSSAGDSYEQYF. CDR3 DNA sequence: TGTGCCAGCAGCTCAGCGGGTGACTCCTACGAGCAGTACTTC.

V is TRBV5-7 and J is TRBJ2-7, with 7 bases fitting TRBD2. TRBV5-7 is classed as an ORF, of uncertain function. V trimming: 2 bases; J trimming: 3 bases; junction bases outside the gene matches: 14. The CDR3 runs 17 residues. CDR3 sequence: CASSFFSRAGPGYEQYF. The CDR3 nucleotides are TGTGCCAGCAGCTTCTTCTCCCGAGCGGGACCCGGCTACGAGCAGTACTTC.

This clone occurred a few times. This chain uses TRBV29-1 with TRBJ2-7; D unclear. The V end lost 3 bases, the J end lost 0 bases, and 6 bases lay between the germline ends. This CDR3 comprises 12 residues. In germline, CDR1 is SQVTM, CDR2 ANQGSEA. CDR3 sequence reads: CSVEVSSYEQYF. The CDR3 DNA reads as TGCAGCGTTGAGGTGAGCTCCTACGAGCAGTACTTC.

In this sample, this clone turned up a few times. V gene TRBV19 combines with J gene TRBJ2-3; 7 bases align to TRBD2. Looked up from germline, CDR1 is LNHDA and CDR2 is SQIVND (reference sequence). The CDR3 totals 13 residues. Unmatched junction bases numbered 6, after V lost 10 bases and J lost 2 bases. The CDR3 protein is CATGTTSTDTQYF. Here the CDR3 DNA reads TGTGCCACCGGGACTACTTCCACAGATACGCAGTATTTT.

The chain combines TRBV28 with TRBJ2-7, with TRBD1 matching 8 bases. J was trimmed by 1 base and V by 3 bases; bases with no gene match: 11. CDR3 length: 17 amino acids. The germline V gene has CDR1 MDHEN and CDR2 SYDVKM. The CDR3 bases are TGTGCCAGCAGTTTTGAGACAGGACAGGGTGAATCCTACGAGCAGTACTTC. Translation: CASSFETGQGESYEQYF.

The chain combines TRBV27 with TRBJ2-7, with 9 positions matching TRBD2. The CDR3 extends over 15 amino acids. Germline V lookup: CDR1 MNHEY, CDR2 SMNVEV (reference sequence). The V and J ends lost 3 bases and 2 bases, in that order; junction bases with no gene match: 5. The CDR3 DNA follows: TGTGCCAGCAGTTTGACTAGCGGTCCTACCTACGAGCAGTACTTC. Protein: CASSLTSGPTYEQYF.

This clone has a handful of counts. The genes are TRBV9 and TRBJ2-6; D remains unclear. Trimming pared 5 bases from V and 0 bases from J, leaving 9 bases between. The CDR3 totals 15 residues. Germline V gives CDR1 SGDLS, CDR2 YYNGEE. CDR3 in amino acids: CASSLYYSGANVLTF. Here the CDR3 DNA reads TGTGCCAGCAGTCTCTACTACTCTGGGGCCAACGTCCTGACTTTC.

This chain connects TRBV5-1 to TRBJ2-7; D possibly corresponds to TRBD1 (7 bases). This CDR3 has 16 amino acids. Germline CDR1 reads SGHRS; CDR2 reads YFSETQ. The V gene lost 1 base and the J gene lost 1 base, with 15 bases spanning the gap. CDR3 coding DNA: TGCGCCAGCAGCTTGTACTTGGCAGGGGGGTCCTACGAGCAGTACTTC. Protein product: CASSLYLAGGSYEQYF. Drawing the rest from reference TRBV5-1 and TRBJ2-7, the complete variable domain is KAGVTQTPRYLIKTRGQQVTLSCSPISGHRSVSWYQQTPGQGLQFLFEYFSETQRNKGNFPGRFSGRQFSNSRSEMNVSTLELGDSALYLCASSLYLAGGSYEQYFGPGTRLTVT.

The V and J genes are TRBV19 and TRBJ2-7; D not certain. The V gene lost 3 bases and the J gene lost 0 bases, with 3 bases spanning the gap. The germline gives CDR1 LNHDA, CDR2 SQIVND (reference sequence). CDR3 length: 12 residues. CDR3 loop: CASSIGSYEQYF. The CDR3, as DNA: TGTGCCAGTAGTATCGGCTCCTACGAGCAGTACTTC.

This clone has only one observation. The V call is TRBV29-1, the J call TRBJ1-1; 12 nucleotides match TRBD1. Germline trimming cut 0 bases from V and 6 bases from J; bases unmatched to any gene: 8. CDR3 length: 16 residues. Germline values: CDR1 SQVTM, CDR2 ANQGSEA. The DNA for the CDR3 is TGCAGCGTTGAAGACGGGACAGGGGGCCAAGCTGCTGAAGCTTTCTTT. Protein product: CSVEDGTGGQAAEAFF.

The chain couples TRBV9 to TRBJ2-7, with a possible D match to TRBD1 (5 bases). V lost 4 bases and J lost 5, with 16 bases in between. From germline, CDR1 is SGDLS and CDR2 YYNGEE. The CDR3 is 14 amino acids. The CDR3 loop reads CASSPEGAEDEQYF. The DNA for the CDR3 is TGTGCCAGCAGCCCCGAAGGGGCCGAGGACGAGCAGTACTTC.

The rearrangement uses TRBV5-1 and TRBJ2-7, with 8 bases identical to TRBD1. The V gene's germline CDR1 is SGHRS and CDR2 YFSETQ. The CDR3 totals 15 residues. V lost 1 base, J lost 3 bases, and 6 bases stayed unmatched. The CDR3 nucleotides read TGCGCCAGCAGCTTGTCCTCAGGGGGCGGCTACGAGCAGTACTTC. Protein sequence: CASSLSSGGGYEQYF.

By share, this clone counts as large. This chain connects TRBV19 to TRBJ2-7; maybe TRBD2 (6 bases). The germline V gene has CDR1 LNHDA and CDR2 SQIVND (reference sequence). The CDR3 runs to 15 residues. V dropped 3 bases and J dropped 0 bases, with 12 bases sitting between them. CDR3 loop: CASSMSTSNSYEQYF. In DNA, the CDR3 is TGTGCCAGTAGTATGTCAACTAGCAACTCCTACGAGCAGTACTTC. The variable domain in full, with the rest retrieved from reference TRBV19 and TRBJ2-7, is DGGITQSPKYLFRKEGQNVTLSCEQNLNHDAMYWYRQDPGQGLRLIYYSQIVNDFQKGDIAEGYSVSREKKESFPLTVTSAQKNPTAFYLCASSMSTSNSYEQYFGPGTRLTVT.